The clone carrying this TCR beta chain was found many times. Its cognate antigen is unknown. The source of the sample is a study of response to subunit inactivated influenza vaccine. Study findings and constraints: It was the authors' suggestion that each seasonal influenza vaccination recruits few new T cells.

Germline CDR1 reads SGHTA; CDR2 reads FQGNSA. With V trimmed by 5 bases and J by 3 bases, 7 bases remained unmatched. CDR3 length: 16 amino acids. TCRdb processed the RT-PCR reads anew with MiXCR; each CDR3 protein has one entry. The profile shows 500,000 or so distinct CDR3 sequences, about a tenth of them singletons. Sequenced here: PBMCs from blood, sampled around seven weeks after vaccination. The V and J genes are TRBV7-2 and TRBJ2-7; 13 nucleotides match TRBD2. The origin of this receptor is a man in his fifties or sixties who received an inactivated influenza vaccine. The CDR3 DNA reads TGTGCCAGCAGCAGGGGACTAGCGGGATTCGGCTACGAGCAGTACTTC. Protein: CASSRGLAGFGYEQYF.